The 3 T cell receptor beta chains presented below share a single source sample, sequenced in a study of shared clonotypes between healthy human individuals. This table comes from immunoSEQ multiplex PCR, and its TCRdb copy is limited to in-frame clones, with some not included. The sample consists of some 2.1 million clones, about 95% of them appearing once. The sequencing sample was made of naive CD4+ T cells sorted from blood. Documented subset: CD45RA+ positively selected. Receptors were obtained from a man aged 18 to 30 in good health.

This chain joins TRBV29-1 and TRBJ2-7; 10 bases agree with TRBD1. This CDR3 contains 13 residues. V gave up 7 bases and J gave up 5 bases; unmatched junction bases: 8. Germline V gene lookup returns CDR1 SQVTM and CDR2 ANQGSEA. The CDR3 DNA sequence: TGCAGCGCAGGACAGGGGGGACCTGACGAGCAGTACTTC. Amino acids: CSAGQGGPDEQYF.

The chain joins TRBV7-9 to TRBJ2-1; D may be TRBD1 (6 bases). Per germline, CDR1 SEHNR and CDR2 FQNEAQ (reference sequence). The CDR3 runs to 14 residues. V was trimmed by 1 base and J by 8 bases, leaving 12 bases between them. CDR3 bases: TGTGCCAGCAGCTTAGGGTTCAGGGGCGATGAGCAGTTCTTC. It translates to CASSLGFRGDEQFF.

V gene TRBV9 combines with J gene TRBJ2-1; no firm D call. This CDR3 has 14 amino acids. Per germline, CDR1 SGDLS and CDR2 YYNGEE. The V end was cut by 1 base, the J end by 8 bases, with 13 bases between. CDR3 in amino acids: CASSVRSSLDEQFF. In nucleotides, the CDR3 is TGTGCCAGCAGCGTAAGATCAAGTCTCGATGAGCAGTTCTTC.